These 8 T cell receptor beta chains came from one sample sequenced in a study of blood T cell repertoires in COVID-19. Measured with immunoSEQ multiplex PCR; TCRdb has only the in-frame clones, and not every one. The sample shows 88,000 or so clones, approximately 90% of them seen only once. Sequences were obtained from peripheral blood. The receptors shown here come from a man aged 50 to 60 with acute or convalescent COVID-19.

The V and J genes are TRBV28 and TRBJ2-3; possibly TRBD2 for D (6 bases). V was cut by 4 bases and J by 9 bases, with 14 bases left in between. CDR1 MDHEN and CDR2 SYDVKM come from the germline V gene. This CDR3 is built from 13 residues. The CDR3 sequence is CASSSPPRGTQYF. DNA of the CDR3: TGTGCCAGCAGTTCCCCCCCTCGGGGGACGCAGTATTTT.

The CDR3 bases are TGCAGTGCAAGTCCCCTAGGTACGGGGAAGGCGCAGTATTTT. Translation: CSASPLGTGKAQYF. V and J are TRBV20-1 and TRBJ2-3; D perhaps matches TRBD2 (5 bases). The length of the CDR3 is 14 residues. Trimming left V 6 bases short and J 10 bases short, with 23 bases between. CDR1 and CDR2 from the germline V gene are DFQATT and SNEGSKA (reference sequence).

The genes are TRBV19 and TRBJ2-1; weak D call: TRBD2 (6 bases). This CDR3 spans 15 amino acids. CDR1 LNHDA and CDR2 SQIVND come from the germline V gene (reference sequence). V lost 3 bases and J 0 bases, leaving 9 bases between the germline ends. Here the CDR3 DNA reads TGTGCCAGTAGTATCCTCGGGAGCTCCTACAATGAGCAGTTCTTC. It translates to CASSILGSSYNEQFF.

This clone has only a few counts. The chain carries TRBV6-5 and TRBJ1-3; D possibly corresponds to TRBD1 (5 bases). The CDR3 sequence is 15 residues long. CDR1 MNHEY and CDR2 SVGAGI come from the germline V gene. V was shortened by 7 bases and J by 0 bases, with 13 bases between the two germline ends. CDR3 protein: CASKYRLHSGNTIYF. The DNA of the CDR3 is TGTGCCAGCAAGTACAGGCTGCACTCTGGAAACACCATATATTTT.

CDR3: CASARLAGGGELFF. CDR3 bases: TGTGCCAGCGCGAGACTAGCGGGAGGAGGGGAGCTGTTTTTT. The V and J genes are TRBV7-2 and TRBJ2-2; 13 bases are a match to TRBD2. The CDR3 extends over 14 amino acids. V trimming: 8 bases; J trimming: 8 bases; junction bases outside the gene matches: 5. CDR1 and CDR2 from the germline V gene are SGHTA and FQGNSA.

The chain links TRBV7-9 to TRBJ2-5, with 10 positions matching TRBD2. V shed 5 bases and J 2 bases; nucleotides not matched to a gene: 8. Germline CDR1 SEHNR, CDR2 FQNEAQ (reference sequence). This CDR3 has 16 amino acids. The CDR3 nucleotides read TGTGCCAGCAGCAATTCTAGCGGGAGTCGGCAAGAGACCCAGTACTTC. Protein: CASSNSSGSRQETQYF.

The genes are TRBV6-1 and TRBJ1-1; D is perhaps TRBD1 (6 bases). The CDR3 consists of 14 residues. Germline CDR1 MNHNS, CDR2 SASEGT. V lost 2 bases and J lost 5, with 12 bases in between. CDR3 loop: CASSEHREGTEAFF. CDR3 coding DNA: TGTGCCAGCAGTGAACACAGGGAGGGAACTGAAGCTTTCTTT.

The chain has TRBV5-4 and TRBJ2-1; D might be TRBD2 (6 bases). V was pared by 2 bases and J by 8 bases, with 11 bases between. The CDR3 loop spans 13 amino acids. The germline gives CDR1 SGHNT, CDR2 YYREEE (reference sequence). The DNA of the CDR3 is TGTGCCAGCAGCTTTCAAGGAGGGGATGAGCAGTTCTTC. It is translated as CASSFQGGDEQFF.